Presented here are 29 T cell receptor beta chains from one specimen sequenced in a study of blood T cell repertoires in COVID-19. The repertoire was sequenced with immunoSEQ multiplex PCR; TCRdb's copy has only in-frame clones and lacks some. This table has about 120,000 clones, 84% appearing once. Sequences were obtained from PBMCs or T cells enriched from blood (not recorded which). Every receptor here comes from a woman in her 30s who had recovered from COVID-19.

This clone was observed a single time. The chain uses TRBV5-1 and TRBJ2-5; the match to TRBD2 covers 10 bases. Germline CDR1 and CDR2: SGHRS and YFSETQ. Germline trimming cut 0 bases from V and 5 bases from J; bases unmatched to any gene: 4. CDR3 size: 15 residues. CDR3 nucleotide sequence: TGCGCCAGCAGCTTGGTACTAGCGGGATATGAGACCCAGTACTTC. This sequence encodes CASSLVLAGYETQYF. Supplemented by reference TRBV5-1 and TRBJ2-5, the full variable domain reads KAGVTQTPRYLIKTRGQQVTLSCSPISGHRSVSWYQQTPGQGLQFLFEYFSETQRNKGNFPGRFSGRQFSNSRSEMNVSTLELGDSALYLCASSLVLAGYETQYFGPGTRLLVL.

Comment on this clone: The germline gene is not matched at one end of the junction; a read error may be the cause. The chain uses TRBV11-2 and TRBJ2-3, with 9 bases identical to TRBD2. The CDR3 sequence is 14 residues long. Germline values: CDR1 SGHAT, CDR2 FQNNGV. The CDR3, as DNA: TGTGCCAGCACCTTAGCGGGAGTCACAGATACGCAGTATTTT. Protein: CASTLAGVTDTQYF.

This rearrangement joins TRBV25-1 to TRBJ1-2, with a weak D call TRBD1 (6 bases). CDR1 is MGHDK, CDR2 SYGVNS, per germline. CDR3 length: 13 residues. Trimming shortened V by 8 bases and J by 7 bases, and 17 bases separated the two germline ends. DNA of the CDR3: TGTGCCAGCCTAAACACAGGGTACGGTGGCTACACCTTC. Residues: CASLNTGYGGYTF.

The J gene is TRBJ1-2, the V gene TRBV28; 7 nucleotides agree with TRBD1. The CDR3 extends over 13 amino acids. V was clipped by 2 bases and J by 7 bases; unmatched bases: 4. The germline V gene encodes CDR1 MDHEN and CDR2 SYDVKM. This CDR3 reads CASSLRQGGGYTF. The CDR3 DNA reads TGTGCCAGCAGTTTAAGACAGGGCGGTGGCTACACCTTC.

The CDR3 DNA reads TGTGCCAGCAGCGTAGTCGGGGAAGGTTACAATGAGCAGTTCTTC. Protein product: CASSVVGEGYNEQFF. This chain joins TRBV9 and TRBJ2-1; a weak D match, TRBD2 (5 bases). Trimming shortened V by 0 bases and J by 4 bases, and 11 bases separated the two germline ends. Germline lookup yields CDR1 SGDLS and CDR2 YYNGEE. CDR3 size: 15 residues.

The chain links TRBV5-6 to TRBJ1-4, with TRBD1 as a possible D gene (5 bases). V was shortened by 4 bases and J by 8 bases, with 18 bases between the two germline ends. Germline V gene lookup returns CDR1 SGHDT and CDR2 YYEEEE. This CDR3 has 15 amino acids. The CDR3 nucleotides are TGTGCCAGCAGCCCCCGGGGGGGATCGAGGGAAAAACTGTTTTTT. It translates to CASSPRGGSREKLFF.

The chain combines TRBV10-1 with TRBJ2-7, with TRBD1 matching 8 bases. The V gene end was trimmed by 6 bases and the J gene end by 3 bases; junction bases not matched to a gene: 22. This CDR3 contains 19 residues. CDR1 and CDR2 (germline): WNHNN, SYGVQD (reference sequence). The CDR3 here is CASRRSVIGTGGWYYEQYF. DNA for the CDR3: TGCGCCAGCAGAAGATCAGTTATTGGGACAGGCGGTTGGTACTACGAGCAGTACTTC.

The CDR3 region has the DNA TGTGCCAGCAGCGTAGGTGGAGGGTCCAGGGGGGAGCAGTACTTC. Translated: CASSVGGGSRGEQYF. The rearrangement uses TRBV9 and TRBJ2-7, with D possibly being TRBD1 (7 bases). The V end lost 0 bases, the J end lost 7 bases, and 17 bases lay between the germline ends. CDR3 size: 15 residues. Germline V gives CDR1 SGDLS, CDR2 YYNGEE.

The rearrangement uses TRBV19 and TRBJ2-2; possible D gene TRBD1, 8 bases. Looked up from germline, CDR1 is LNHDA and CDR2 is SQIVND (reference sequence). The CDR3 has 14 residues. The germline V and J ends were trimmed by 10 bases and 4 bases, with 16 bases remaining between them. The CDR3 sequence is CAIQNRGGTGELFF. The CDR3 coding sequence is TGTGCCATCCAGAACAGGGGGGGCACCGGGGAGCTGTTTTTT.

This clone has only a few counts. The chain combines TRBV5-1 with TRBJ1-6; TRBD1 is a possible D gene (6 bases). Looked up from germline, CDR1 is SGHRS and CDR2 is YFSETQ. The CDR3 contains 14 residues. The V gene lost 4 bases and the J gene lost 7 bases, with 12 bases spanning the gap. CDR3 loop: CASSTSGDNSPLHF. The CDR3 DNA reads as TGCGCCAGCAGCACCTCAGGGGACAATTCACCCCTCCACTTT.

This clone was found a few times. The chain has TRBV27 and TRBJ2-7, with D tentatively TRBD1 (5 bases). CDR1 and CDR2 from the germline V gene are MNHEY and SMNVEV (reference sequence). The ends were cut back, 6 bases at V and 0 bases at J, with 21 bases in the middle. This CDR3 is built from 17 residues. The CDR3, as DNA: TGTGCCAGCAGATCCGTGTCCCGCAGGGCAACCTCCTACGAGCAGTACTTC. It specifies CASRSVSRRATSYEQYF.

The chain recombines TRBV7-9 with TRBJ2-1; 12 bases are a match to TRBD2. This CDR3 comprises 17 residues. The germline V gene has CDR1 SEHNR and CDR2 FQNEAQ (reference sequence). J was trimmed by 0 bases and V by 5 bases; bases with no gene match: 5. Here the CDR3 reads CASSDLAGGSSYNEQFF. CDR3 sequence (DNA): TGTGCCAGCAGCGACCTAGCGGGAGGGAGCTCCTACAATGAGCAGTTCTTC.

This rearrangement joins TRBV19 to TRBJ1-4; TRBD1 agrees at 7 bases. CDR1 and CDR2 from the germline V gene are LNHDA and SQIVND (reference sequence). Trimming cost V 8 bases and J 10 bases; bases outside gene matches: 10. The CDR3 is 13 amino acids. The CDR3 reads CASGDSLSGKLFF. CDR3 DNA: TGTGCCAGTGGGGACAGCCTTTCGGGAAAACTGTTTTTT.

The chain couples TRBV13 to TRBJ1-5; D may be TRBD1 (6 bases). The V gene's germline CDR1 is PRHDT and CDR2 FYEKMQ (reference sequence). V was shortened by 0 bases and J by 0 bases, with 15 bases between the two germline ends. This CDR3 has 18 amino acids. This CDR3 reads CASSLGFRRDNSNQPQHF. CDR3 nucleotide sequence: TGTGCCAGCAGCTTAGGGTTCCGCAGGGACAATAGCAATCAGCCCCAGCATTTT.

This chain uses TRBV7-3 with TRBJ2-1, with 11 bases fitting TRBD2. Germline trimming cut 2 bases from V and 7 bases from J; bases unmatched to any gene: 4. From germline, CDR1 is SGHTA and CDR2 FQGTGA. This CDR3 has 15 residues. Written as DNA, the CDR3 is TGTGCCAGCAGCTTATTAGCGGGAGGGAAGAATGAGCAGTTCTTC. This translates into CASSLLAGGKNEQFF.

V usage is TRBV4-2 and J usage is TRBJ2-1; 7 positions match TRBD2. Germline-derived CDR1 and CDR2 are LGHNA and YNFKEQ. The CDR3 sequence is 16 residues long. With 0 bases clipped from V and 4 bases from J, the junction kept 6 bases outside the gene matches. The CDR3 reads CASSQDRASGYNEQFF. The CDR3 DNA sequence: TGTGCCAGCAGCCAAGATCGGGCTAGCGGATACAATGAGCAGTTCTTC.

The chain combines TRBV9 with TRBJ2-7; 9 bases are shared with TRBD1. The CDR3 runs 14 residues. Germline values: CDR1 SGDLS, CDR2 YYNGEE. J was trimmed by 7 bases and V by 2 bases; bases with no gene match: 7. In DNA, the CDR3 is TGTGCCAGCAGCGTCAGGACAGGGGCGGGGGAGCAGTACTTC. Its translation is CASSVRTGAGEQYF.

The rearrangement uses TRBV7-9 and TRBJ2-1, with D possibly TRBD2 on 7 matching bases. V was shortened by 5 bases and J by 6 bases, with 20 bases between the two germline ends. The CDR3 loop spans 16 amino acids. The germline V gene encodes CDR1 SEHNR and CDR2 FQNEAQ (reference sequence). The CDR3 loop is CASSNVFGGGRNEQFF. The CDR3 coding sequence is TGTGCCAGCAGCAATGTTTTCGGCGGGGGCCGCAATGAGCAGTTCTTC.

V is TRBV30 and J is TRBJ2-7; TRBD2 matches 8 bases. Trimming at V came to 3 bases and at J to 2 bases, leaving 6 bases not matched to a gene. Germline CDR1 is GTSNPN and CDR2 is SVGIG (reference sequence). The CDR3 is 14 amino acids. In DNA form, the CDR3 reads TGTGCCTGGAGACCCGGACTAGCTCCCTACGAGCAGTACTTC. Translated, it gives CAWRPGLAPYEQYF.

This chain's CDR3 is CASMDRGGEQFF. CDR3 DNA sequence: TGTGCCAGCATGGACAGGGGGGGTGAGCAGTTCTTC. This sequence joins TRBV2 and TRBJ2-1, with 10 bases identical to TRBD1. In germline, CDR1 is SNHLY, CDR2 FYNNEI. The CDR3 loop spans 12 amino acids. V shed 7 bases, J shed 9 bases, and the junction held 3 bases outside the gene matches.

The chain has TRBV28 and TRBJ2-3, with TRBD2 as a possible D gene (6 bases). There are 13 residues in the CDR3. The V end lost 9 bases, the J end lost 3 bases, and 13 bases lay between the germline ends. Germline-derived CDR1 and CDR2 are MDHEN and SYDVKM. The CDR3, as DNA: TGTGCCAGTGACGGGAGTTGGACAGATACGCAGTATTTT. It encodes CASDGSWTDTQYF. Full variable domain (outside the CDR3, taken from reference TRBV28 and TRBJ2-3): DVKVTQSSRYLVKRTGEKVFLECVQDMDHENMFWYRQDPGLGLRLIYFSYDVKMKEKGDIPEGYSVSREKKERFSLILESASTNQTSMYLCASDGSWTDTQYFGPGTRLTVL.

The chain links TRBV19 to TRBJ1-1; D call uncertain. CDR1 is LNHDA, CDR2 SQIVND, per germline (reference sequence). Trimming took 3 bases from V and 1 from J, leaving 12 bases between them. This CDR3 region has 15 residues. In DNA, the CDR3 is TGTGCCAGTAGTATTTTTGGTCCAGGGAACACTGAAGCTTTCTTT. Translation gives CASSIFGPGNTEAFF.

The gene calls are TRBV9 and TRBJ1-2; D gene ambiguous. Germline V gene sequence: CDR1 SGDLS, CDR2 YYNGEE. V lost 0 bases, J lost 7 bases, and 13 bases lay in between. CDR3 length equals 14 residues. CDR3: CASSVASGLSGYTF. In DNA form, the CDR3 reads TGTGCCAGCAGCGTAGCTTCCGGGTTGAGTGGCTACACCTTC.

In DNA, the CDR3 is TGTGCCAGCAGCTTAGCTGTAGCTGAAGCTTTCTTT. Its translation: CASSLAVAEAFF. The J gene is TRBJ1-1, the V gene TRBV7-9; D is unresolved. This CDR3 comprises 12 residues. Trimming left V 0 bases short and J 6 bases short, with 5 bases between. CDR1 SEHNR and CDR2 FQNEAQ come from the germline V gene (reference sequence).

The chain uses TRBV7-9 and TRBJ1-1, with 9 bases lining up with TRBD1. V lost 6 bases and J lost 2; bases outside the gene matches: 16. Germline V gene lookup returns CDR1 SEHNR and CDR2 FQNEAQ (reference sequence). This CDR3 comprises 18 residues. The DNA for the CDR3 is TGTGCCAGCAGTTCGGACAGGGGAACCAGGTGGATCAACACTGAAGCTTTCTTT. This translates into CASSSDRGTRWINTEAFF.

V gene TRBV21-1 combines with J gene TRBJ1-3. TRBV21-1 is labeled a pseudogene. CDR3 length: 14 amino acids. The CDR3 DNA reads TGTGCCAGCAGTAAACGACTCTCTGGAAACACCATATATTTT. Translating gives CASSKRLSGNTIYF.

This chain connects TRBV28 to TRBJ1-2; D might be TRBD1 (6 bases). V was trimmed by 5 bases and J by 3 bases, leaving 19 bases between them. The CDR3 runs 16 residues. Germline loops: CDR1 MDHEN, CDR2 SYDVKM. CDR3 sequence reads: CASSRTVLHHHYGYTF. In nucleotides, the CDR3 is TGTGCCAGCAGTCGGACAGTCCTCCACCACCACTATGGCTACACCTTC.

This clone occurred once. The chain uses TRBV2 and TRBJ2-1; no firm D call. The CDR3 sequence is 11 residues long. The germline V gene encodes CDR1 SNHLY and CDR2 FYNNEI. Between the trimmed V and J ends, which lost 7 bases and 8 bases, there was a span of 9 bases. As DNA, the CDR3 is TGTGCCAGCACTAGGTTTGATGAGCAGTTCTTC. Translating gives CASTRFDEQFF.

The chain links TRBV6-1 to TRBJ2-7; 8 bases match TRBD1. CDR3 length: 15 amino acids. V lost 0 bases and J lost 2; bases outside the gene matches: 3. Looked up from germline, CDR1 is MNHNS and CDR2 is SASEGT. CDR3 DNA: TGTGCCAGCAGTGAAGCGGGCAGGGGGCCCTACGAGCAGTACTTC. It translates to CASSEAGRGPYEQYF.